Included here is one T cell receptor beta chain sequence, with context. Its target is not known. This sample's RNA came from whole unsorted tissue. This non-tumor lung sample came from over 3 cm beyond the tumor edge. The data derive from a study of tumor and adjacent non-tumor tissue in lung cancer. Study-level background: On average, productive TCRbeta reads reached some 4.2 million per sample. Study-level points and caveats: Normal lung showed higher cumulative top 100 clone frequency than tumor.

This CDR3 is 14 amino acids long. The germline V gene encodes CDR1 SQVTM and CDR2 ANQGSEA. TCRbeta libraries were built with three rounds of nested PCR, modified from ARM-PCR. TCRdb reprocessed the multiplex PCR reads with MiXCR, giving one entry per CDR3 protein. Counted here are around 76,000 distinct CDR3 sequences, around 76% occurring once; the ten biggest clones make up around 38%. The clonotype originates from a man between 65 and 85 years old with non-small cell lung cancer. The sample comprised distant non-tumor lung tissue. The rearrangement uses TRBV29-1 and TRBJ2-3; D possibly corresponds to TRBD1 (5 bases). The CDR3 is CRGGRQASGDTQYF. CDR3 in DNA: TGCAGGGGTGGACGACAAGCTTCAGGGGATACGCAGTATTTT.